This T cell receptor (beta chain) came from a study of shared clonotypes between healthy human individuals (TCRdb year 2020). Study-wide context: The cohort included three men and a couple of women between 18 and 49 years of age. For each donor, three plates each were used for CD4 naive and CD4 memory, two plates were used for CD8 naive, and one plate was used for CD8 memory. To increase sequencing depth and limit assay-specific biases, TCR repertoire library preparation and sequencing were carried out by different laboratories using diverse techniques. Between about 0.8 and 9 billion PBMCs per donor were obtained by leukapheresis. The study deeply sequenced blood TCR repertoires of five healthy adults to estimate repertoire size and the extent of clonotype sharing between individuals.

Using the deep immunoSEQ assay, TCR CDR3 regions were amplified from genomic DNA by multiplex PCR. Extracted genomic DNA from each cell subset was spread evenly across all wells of several immunoSEQ 96-well plates, with each plate serving as a replicate. For sorted subsets, 200 to 250 ng of genomic DNA, equivalent to 30,000 or so T cell genomes, went into each replicate PCR. Purified libraries were quantified with a Qubit 3.0 fluorometer, sized on a Bioanalyzer 2100, and re-quantified with the KAPA Library Quantification kit. Each immunoSEQ 96-well plate was sequenced on its own single-read 150-cycle Illumina NextSeq 550 flow cell. The published analysis was carried out like this. Because the immunoSEQ output included only junctional sequences and no quality scores, the filtering could not be the same as the filtering used for full-length reads. Sequences were annotated with PyIR, a Python wrapper for IgBLAST v1.9, using IMGT germline references to assign V/J genes and CDR3. Reads were filtered out if the reads had weak V/J assignments (E-value above 1e-6), no CDR3, stop codons, out-of-frame junctions, or ambiguous translated residues. V3J clonotypes were defined by identical inferred V gene, J gene, and CDR3 amino acid sequence. Percentage overlap between repertoires was computed as shared unique clonotypes divided by the size of the smaller repertoire. Richness of each repertoire was evaluated using RTK rarefaction, the Chao1 estimator, and Recon v2.1 estimates of unobserved clonotypes. Generation probabilities for all TCRbeta clonotypes obtained by the gDNA method from several donors were computed using OLGA. In its TCRdb copy, this immuneACCESS table keeps in-frame sequences only and misses some clones. Where compared with another copy, unresolved V genes explain less than half of these, and the others have no known cause. The V and J calls and clone size come from that table; D and trimming were worked out from the DNA. Present in this sample are some 650,000 clones, approximately 97% of which were seen just once. The ten largest make up 0.057% of the sample.

Notes on this clone: It has no known antigen specificity. Base qualities are not provided; no much larger clone lies one nucleotide away.

As encoded in the germline V gene (reference sequence), CDR1 is SEHNR while CDR2 is FQNEAQ. Deletion took 5 bases off V and 2 bases off J, with a span of 13 bases between the germline ends. The CDR3 holds 14 amino acids from the cysteine to the phenylalanine. Of the read, only the CDR3 DNA is kept; its 42 bases are in frame from base 1. Study-level results and caveats: Sampling was restricted to blood, and TCR repertoires in tissue are likely to differ from TCR repertoires in blood. Pairwise subsampling indicated that sequencing depth was expected to affect the degree of clonotype sharing among donors. Higher generation probabilities were observed for clonotypes shared by all four sorted-subset donors than for non-shared clonotypes. Larger estimated clonotype richness was generally found for naive subsets than for memory subsets. When a handful of donors were compared, the shared fraction of clonotypes was about 5.2% for naive CD4, 3.5% to 4% for naive CD8, roughly 2.3% for memory CD4, and 0.4% for memory CD8. The genetic and exposure-history diversity represented was limited by the small number of donors. Even with the large sequencing depth, rarefaction of the sorted-subset datasets indicated that sequencing was incomplete.

Healthy HIV-negative adults with no recently reported acute infections or vaccinations were included as donors. Every donor was a Caucasian adult living in Nashville, Tennessee, USA. CD4+ T cells were enriched through magnetic negative selection, after which naive cells were positively selected on CD45RA and the remaining negative fraction served as the memory subset. After blood collection by leukapheresis, PBMCs were isolated using Ficoll-Histopaque density gradient centrifugation and then cryopreserved in the vapor phase of liquid nitrogen. Analytical flow cytometry was used to check the purity and quantity of every magnetically sorted T cell population. Genomic DNA was isolated from each sorted fraction and quantified by UV absorbance on a Nanodrop 2000c.

The sequencing input was naive CD4+ T cells sorted from blood. The cell subset or site label, read with the paper, signifies: CD45RA+ positively selected. The sequence was obtained from a woman aged 30 to 39 in good health. The chain uses TRBV7-9 and TRBJ2-7; a tentative D call is TRBD1 (6 bases match). The base sequence is TGTGCCAGCAGCCCACAGGGTTGGACCTACGAGCAGTACTTC. This gives the protein CASSPQGWTYEQYF.